This TCR beta chain originates from a study of CD8 T cells in ankylosing spondylitis. Findings of the study overall: A TCR beta motif made of 7 to 9 highly homologous variants seemed typical of ankylosing spondylitis blood.

Libraries of TCR beta came from quantitative 5'-RACE with molecular barcodes. Via MiXCR, TCRdb re-called the 5' RACE reads, giving one row per CDR3 protein. Of around 220,000 distinct CDR3 sequences in the sample, roughly a tenth were seen once. This CDR3 contains 16 residues. V lost 5 bases to trimming and J lost 1 base; unmatched junction nucleotides: 8. CDR1 SGHTA and CDR2 FQGTGA come from the germline V gene. The table lists this clonotype with many counts. Antigen: not known. Sequencing was done on a sample of blood, either unsorted or a sorted T cell fraction (not recorded which). This sequence joins TRBV7-3 and TRBJ2-5; 9 bases fit TRBD2. The TCR comes from a male donor with ankylosing spondylitis or in good health (not recorded which). In nucleotides, the CDR3 is TGTGCCAGCAGCGCAAACGCGGGACTAGCCCAAGAGACCCAGTACTTC. Translating gives CASSANAGLAQETQYF.